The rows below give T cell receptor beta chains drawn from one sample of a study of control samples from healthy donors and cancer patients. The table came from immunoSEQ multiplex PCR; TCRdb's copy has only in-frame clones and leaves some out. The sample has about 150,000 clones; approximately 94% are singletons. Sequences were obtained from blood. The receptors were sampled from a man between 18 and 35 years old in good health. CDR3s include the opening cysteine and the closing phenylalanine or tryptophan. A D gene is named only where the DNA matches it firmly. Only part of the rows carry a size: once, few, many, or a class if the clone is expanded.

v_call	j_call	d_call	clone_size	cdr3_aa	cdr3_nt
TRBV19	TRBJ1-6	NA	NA	CASGQYNSPLHF	TGTGCCAGCGGACAGTATAATTCACCCCTCCACTTT
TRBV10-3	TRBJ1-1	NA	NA	CAISGVGSDTEAFF	TGTGCCATCAGCGGGGTAGGGTCAGACACTGAAGCTTTCTTT
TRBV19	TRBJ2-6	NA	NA	CASSIITPGKGPTWGANVLTF	TGTGCCAGTAGTATAATTACCCCAGGAAAGGGCCCAACCTGGGGGGCCAACGTCCTGACTTTC
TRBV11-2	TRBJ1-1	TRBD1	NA	CASSLSGTGEAFF	TGTGCCAGCAGCCTATCCGGGACAGGTGAAGCTTTCTTT
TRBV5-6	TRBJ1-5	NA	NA	CASSLGTVSNQPQHF	TGTGCCAGCAGCTTGGGGACAGTTAGCAATCAGCCCCAGCATTTT
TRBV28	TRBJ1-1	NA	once	CASSFPPLNTEAFF	TGTGCCAGCAGTTTTCCACCCTTGAACACTGAAGCTTTCTTT
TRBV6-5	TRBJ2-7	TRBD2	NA	CASKEGLHSYEQYF	TGTGCCAGCAAGGAGGGACTACATTCCTACGAGCAGTACTTC
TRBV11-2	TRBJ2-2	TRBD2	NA	CASSLVAGGRNTGELFF	TGTGCCAGCAGCTTAGTGGCGGGCGGGAGGAACACCGGGGAGCTGTTTTTT
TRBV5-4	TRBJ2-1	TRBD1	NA	CASRENRGINNEQFF	TGTGCCAGCAGGGAGAACAGGGGGATAAACAATGAGCAGTTCTTC
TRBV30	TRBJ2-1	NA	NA	CAGGKEQFF	TGTGCCGGCGGGAAAGAGCAGTTCTTC
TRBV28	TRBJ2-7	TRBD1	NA	CASSSQGAEAPYEQYF	TGTGCCAGCAGCTCACAGGGGGCAGAGGCCCCCTACGAGCAGTACTTC
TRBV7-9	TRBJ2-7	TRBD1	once	CASSLKGAGTYEQYF	TGTGCCAGCAGCTTAAAGGGGGCAGGAACCTACGAGCAGTACTTC
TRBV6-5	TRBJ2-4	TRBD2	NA	CASSPGTSGGDIQYF	TGTGCCAGCAGTCCCGGGACTAGCGGGGGGGACATTCAGTACTTC
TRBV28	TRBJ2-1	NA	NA	CASSLIAGRTLYNEQFF	TGTGCCAGCAGTTTAATCGCGGGACGGACCCTCTACAATGAGCAGTTCTTC
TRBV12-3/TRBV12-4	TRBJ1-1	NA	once	CASSLQGNTEAFF	TGTGCCAGCAGTTTGCAGGGGAACACTGAAGCTTTCTTT
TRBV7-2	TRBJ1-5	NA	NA	CASSLWDYSNQPQHF	TGTGCCAGCAGCTTATGGGATTATAGCAATCAGCCCCAGCATTTT
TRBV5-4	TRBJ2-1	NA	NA	CASSPDSSYNEQFF	TGTGCCAGCAGCCCTGATTCCTCCTACAATGAGCAGTTCTTC
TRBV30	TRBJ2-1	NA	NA	CARETGTQLLRGDEQFF	TGTGCCAGGGAAACCGGGACACAACTGCTGAGGGGGGATGAGCAGTTCTTC
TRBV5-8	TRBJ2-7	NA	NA	CASSLGQAYSWYF	TGTGCCAGCAGCTTGGGACAGGCCTATTCTTGGTACTTC
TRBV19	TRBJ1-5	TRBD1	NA	CASSILWGQALHQPQHF	TGTGCCAGTAGTATATTATGGGGACAGGCGCTACATCAGCCCCAGCATTTT
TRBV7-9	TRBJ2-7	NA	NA	CASSPQAGSSIDEQYF	TGTGCCAGCAGCCCCCAGGCCGGGAGTTCTATCGACGAGCAGTACTTC
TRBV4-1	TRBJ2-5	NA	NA	CASSQGGWETQYF	TGCGCCAGCAGCCAAGGGGGCTGGGAGACCCAGTACTTC
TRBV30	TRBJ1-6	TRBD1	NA	CAWSVPDRENSPLHF	TGTGCCTGGAGTGTACCGGACAGGGAGAATTCACCCCTCCACTTT
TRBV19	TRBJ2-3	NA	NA	CASSIVGGPDTQYF	TGTGCCAGTAGTATCGTTGGTGGACCTGATACGCAGTATTTT
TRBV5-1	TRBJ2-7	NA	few	CASSLTQQGSEQYF	TGCGCCAGCAGCCTAACCCAACAGGGAAGCGAGCAGTACTTC
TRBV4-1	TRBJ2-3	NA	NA	CASSEGFRPDTQYF	TGCGCCAGCAGCGAAGGGTTCCGGCCAGATACGCAGTATTTT
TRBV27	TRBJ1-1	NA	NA	CATYIKQGGDTEAFF	TGTGCCACCTACATAAAACAGGGAGGGGACACTGAAGCTTTCTTT
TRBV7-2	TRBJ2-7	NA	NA	CASSRGALSYEQYF	TGTGCCAGCAGCCGCGGCGCCCTCTCCTACGAGCAGTACTTC
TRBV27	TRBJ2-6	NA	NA	CASRSGANVLTF	TGTGCCAGCAGATCTGGGGCCAACGTCCTGACTTTC
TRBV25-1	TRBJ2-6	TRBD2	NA	CASSEGGRGSGANVLTF	TGTGCCAGCAGTGAAGGCGGGAGGGGGTCTGGGGCCAACGTCCTGACTTTC
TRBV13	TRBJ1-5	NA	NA	CASSLRDQPQHF	TGTGCCAGCAGCCTCAGGGATCAGCCCCAGCATTTT
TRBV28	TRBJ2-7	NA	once	CASLDSGSYEQYF	TGTGCCAGTTTAGACTCCGGCTCCTACGAGCAGTACTTC
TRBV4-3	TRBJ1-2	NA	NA	CASSQGLRRPILGGYTF	TGCGCCAGCAGCCAAGGATTACGACGGCCGATTCTCGGGGGCTACACCTTC
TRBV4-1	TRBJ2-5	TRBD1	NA	CASSIRTGMETQYF	TGCGCCAGCAGCATCCGGACAGGGATGGAGACCCAGTACTTC
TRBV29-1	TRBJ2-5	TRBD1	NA	CSGGQGVQETQYF	TGCAGCGGGGGACAGGGGGTCCAAGAGACCCAGTACTTC
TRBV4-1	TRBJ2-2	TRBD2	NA	CASSQSPLAGGPAGELFF	TGCGCCAGCAGCCAATCCCCCCTCGCGGGGGGGCCTGCCGGGGAGCTGTTTTTT
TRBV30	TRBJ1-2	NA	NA	CAWSEQVNRNYGYTF	TGTGCCTGGAGCGAACAGGTTAACCGGAACTATGGCTACACCTTC
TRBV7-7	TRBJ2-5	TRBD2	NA	CASSARLAGEETQYF	TGTGCTAGCAGCGCCCGACTAGCGGGGGAAGAGACCCAGTACTTC
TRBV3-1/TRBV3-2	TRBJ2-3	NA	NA	CASSLGRTDTQYF	TGTGCCAGCAGCCTCGGGCGCACAGATACGCAGTATTTT
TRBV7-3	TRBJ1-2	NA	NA	CASSPDRYYGYTF	TGTGCCAGCAGCCCGGACAGATACTATGGCTACACCTTC
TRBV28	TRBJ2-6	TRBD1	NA	CASSYSPGTGGIGANVLTF	TGTGCCAGCAGTTATAGCCCCGGGACAGGGGGCATTGGGGCCAACGTCCTGACTTTC
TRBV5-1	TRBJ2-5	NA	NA	CASSPRRGGETQYF	TGCGCCAGCAGCCCCCGTCGCGGCGGGGAGACCCAGTACTTC
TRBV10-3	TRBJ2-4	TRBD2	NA	CAISGGTSDGSKNIQYF	TGTGCCATCAGTGGAGGAACTAGCGACGGGTCCAAAAACATTCAGTACTTC
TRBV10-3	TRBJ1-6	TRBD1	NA	CATRGQDEGVRRHSPLHF	TGTGCCACCCGGGGACAGGACGAGGGGGTACGAAGACATTCACCCCTCCACTTT
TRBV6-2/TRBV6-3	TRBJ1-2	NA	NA	CASSYSGPVISNYGYTF	TGTGCCAGCAGTTACTCGGGACCTGTCATTTCTAACTATGGCTACACCTTC